This record concerns one T cell receptor beta chain sequence. The assay was immunoSEQ multiplex PCR, and TCRdb's table has in-frame clones only and misses some. The table has tens of thousands of clones, 84% seen once; the top ten hold about 0.69%. The sample belongs to a study of OX40 agonist ivuxolimab in advanced cancers. The ends lost 6 bases at V and 8 bases at J; junction bases unmatched: 9. This CDR3 has 15 residues. Germline lookup yields CDR1 LNHDA and CDR2 SQIVND (reference sequence). The material sequenced was CD4+ or CD8+ T cells sorted from blood, taken in a trial of the OX40 agonist ivuxolimab. The chain is built from TRBV19 and TRBJ1-6, with 8 bases identical to TRBD1. The source is an adult with an advanced solid tumor such as melanoma, head and neck, liver or kidney cancer. The CDR3 spells CASSTLGQGDSPLHF. The CDR3 coding sequence is TGTGCCAGTAGCACCCTAGGACAGGGAGATTCACCCCTCCACTTT.